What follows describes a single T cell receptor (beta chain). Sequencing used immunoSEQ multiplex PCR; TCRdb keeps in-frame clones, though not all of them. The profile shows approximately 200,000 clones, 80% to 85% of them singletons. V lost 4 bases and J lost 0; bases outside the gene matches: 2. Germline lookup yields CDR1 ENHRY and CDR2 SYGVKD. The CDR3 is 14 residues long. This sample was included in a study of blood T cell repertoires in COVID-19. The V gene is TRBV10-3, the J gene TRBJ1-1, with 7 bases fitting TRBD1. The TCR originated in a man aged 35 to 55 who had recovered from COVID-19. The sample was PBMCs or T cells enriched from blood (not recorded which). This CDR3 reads CAISATGLNTEAFF. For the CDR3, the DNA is TGTGCCATCAGTGCGACAGGGCTGAACACTGAAGCTTTCTTT.